This TCR beta chain was recovered during a study of blood T cell repertoires in COVID-19. Study information: Nucleic acid was either cDNA or gDNA, and it came from T cells, B-cell-depleted T cells, or PBMCs.

CDR1 and CDR2 (germline): LNHDA, SQIVND (reference sequence). The CDR3 consists of 14 residues. J lost 1 base, V lost 5 bases, and 3 bases had no gene match. Profiling relied on immunoSEQ multiplex PCR, and the TCRdb table lists in-frame clones only, not all of them. Counted here are a few hundred thousand clones, around 89% occurring once; the ten biggest clones make up 1.5% to 2%. This chain uses TRBV19 with TRBJ1-1; TRBD1 matches at 8 bases. The receptor was derived from a woman between 40 and 50 years old who had recovered from COVID-19. Sequenced input: PBMCs or T cells enriched from blood (not recorded which). For the CDR3, the DNA is TGTGCCAGTAGTGAGACAGGGGAGAACACTGAAGCTTTCTTT. It codes for CASSETGENTEAFF. The full variable domain, with the rest looked up from reference TRBV19 and TRBJ1-1, is DGGITQSPKYLFRKEGQNVTLSCEQNLNHDAMYWYRQDPGQGLRLIYYSQIVNDFQKGDIAEGYSVSREKKESFPLTVTSAQKNPTAFYLCASSETGENTEAFFGQGTRLTVV.